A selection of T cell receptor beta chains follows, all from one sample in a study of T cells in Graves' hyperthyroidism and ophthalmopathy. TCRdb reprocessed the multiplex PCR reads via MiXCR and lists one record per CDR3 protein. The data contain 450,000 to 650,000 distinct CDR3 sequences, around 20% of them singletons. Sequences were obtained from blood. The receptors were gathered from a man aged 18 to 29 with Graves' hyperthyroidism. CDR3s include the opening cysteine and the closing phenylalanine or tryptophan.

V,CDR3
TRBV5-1,CASSFLADQETQYF
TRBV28,CASTKTQLRSQPQHF
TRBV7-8,CASSAPDRNTEAFF
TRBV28,CASSLGHPGPYEQYF
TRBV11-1,CASSLRTGEFQETQYF
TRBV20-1,CSAREDPPIRTEKNIQYF
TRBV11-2,CASSGLTGPPGNTIYF
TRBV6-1,CASRATSGAAYEQYF
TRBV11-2,CASSAIRQGSGNTIYF
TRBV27,CATSSLDGQPNYGYTF
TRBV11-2,CASSLGLAGFGKETQYF
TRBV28,CASNQDSYEQYF
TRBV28,CASKGGFNNQPQHF
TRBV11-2,CVSSFGTGSYEQYF
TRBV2,CASSTPGPGLAFF
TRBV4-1,CASSQGGGSNTEAFF
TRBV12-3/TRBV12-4,CASSLSSSGNTIYF
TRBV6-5,CASSYGSSGDTIYF
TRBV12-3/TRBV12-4,CASSLTPRFSGNTIYF
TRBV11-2,CASSLEASRPYEQYF
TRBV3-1,CASSQERGNYGYTF
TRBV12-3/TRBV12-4,CASSRTGAGYEQYF
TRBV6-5,CASSYSVPGQEETQYF
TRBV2,CASTGDSYYGYTF
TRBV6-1,CASSELQGQQETQYF
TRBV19,CASRPQTGGHNQPQHF
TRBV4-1,CASSSGTAFAYEQYF
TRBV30,CAWSVLNQPQHF
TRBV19,CASSRDSNQPQYF
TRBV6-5,CASSYGRARYEQYF
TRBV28,CASRRTGEGSNQPQHF
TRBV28,CASSFRDRVYETQYF
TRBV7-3,CASSQSGTSGNLNGTQYF
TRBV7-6,CASSLLTATNTGELFF
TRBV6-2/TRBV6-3,CASSDLDGTYEQYF
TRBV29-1,CSVELPEAREQYF
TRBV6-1,CASSELWRGRFGNTIYF
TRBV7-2,CASSVRGNQPQHF
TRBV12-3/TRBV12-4,CASMSRGQPQHF
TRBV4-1,CASSPPGQSGNTIYF
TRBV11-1,CASSLISGTTEAFF
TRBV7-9,CASSLARTSVYEQYF
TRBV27,CASSLFPGSNSGANVLTF
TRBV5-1,CASSLADRAGELFF
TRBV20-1,CSARDWTTSFTDTQYF
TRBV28,CASSFRAGSFQPQHF
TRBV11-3,CASSLGRGNNEQFF
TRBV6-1,CASSEVHRGQNTEAFF
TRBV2,CASSERRITNYGYTF
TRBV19,CASSQGVTEAFF
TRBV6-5,CASSYPGLNTGELFF
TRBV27,CASSLSKTDPGARNQPQHF
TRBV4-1,CASSQDDTSSYEQYF
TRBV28,CASRILNYGYTF
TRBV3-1,CASSQGSGGPYEQYF